This T cell receptor beta chain was profiled in a study of T cell responses to AZD1222 COVID-19 vaccine (dated by TCRdb to the early 2020s). Concerning the study at large: A total of 233 trial participants underwent TCR sequencing, of whom approximately 210 received two doses of AZD1222 and around 25 received two doses of the MenACWY control vaccine. Trial participants were enrolled by age into subgroups of 18-55, 56-69 and 70-plus years, and around 140, 26 and 57 TCR-sequenced participants, respectively, were included in these subgroups. Broader findings and caveats from the paper: Reportedly, almost half of the unique spike-specific TCRs recognized epitopes lying outside the regions that are mutated in the B.1.351 and B.1.1.7 variants. Most participants were white British and females outnumbered males, and the authors suggested that clonal diversity may have been underestimated. Conclusions about previously exposed vaccinees were limited because only a handful of AZD1222 recipients were SARS-CoV-2 seropositive at baseline. The vaccine-associated CD4 TCRs covered the entire spike protein, and the dominant responses fell in regions 160-218 and 743-854. Because no samples from the day 14 peak response were available, repertoires could be characterized only after the peak T cell response. After two AZD1222 doses, spike-specific TCR breadth and depth were significantly higher than at day 0 and than in MenACWY recipients. The 56-69-year group was small, and its depth increase did not reach significance, likely because of low power.

The CDR3 numbers 15 residues from cysteine through phenylalanine. The read is trimmed to its CDR3 DNA, 45 bases read in frame from base 1. CDR1 MGHDK and CDR2 SYGVNS are derived from the germline V gene. Unmatched junction bases come to 0, with V trimmed by 6 bases and J by 0 bases. As regards this clone: Its binding antigen is unknown. It has no much larger one-base neighbor in the sample; base qualities were not kept.

The CDR3 regions of human TCRbeta chains were analyzed by immunosequencing. On the authors' methods: TCRs in the repertoires were compared against a reference library of SARS-CoV-2-specific TCRs that had been generated with the MIRA antigen-specificity platform. Breadth was defined as the fraction of unique TCRs that were SARS-CoV-2-associated. Depth was defined as the fraction of total T cells that were SARS-CoV-2-associated. Using the MIRA data, each spike-specific TCR was mapped to the spike region that the TCR reacts to and placed in a CD4 or CD8 class. Log10-transformed breadth and depth values were compared by one-way ANOVA with Sidak's multiple comparisons tests. TCRdb's version of the immuneACCESS table is confined to in-frame rearrangements and falls short of the full clone set. An unresolved V gene accounts for under half of the shortfall where checked; the remainder is of unknown origin. That table furnishes V, J and clone size, whereas the DNA furnished D and trimming. The sample table lists about 200,000 clones, 91% of them with a count of one. The top ten clones comprise under 4% of the sample.

Interpreted using the paper, the time point label stands for: about 28 days (+/-7) after the second vaccine dose. Because spike-specific TCR depth and breadth did not differ between the two schedules, AZD1222 recipients who got a second dose at roughly 4 weeks were pooled with those who got a second dose at roughly 12 weeks. Vaccinee samples came from UK trials COV001 and COV002, including a single-blind randomized controlled phase 2/3 trial of AZD1222 (ChAdOx1 nCoV-19) in healthy adults. For TCRbeta chain sequencing, PBMC samples were collected from trial participants at day 0 and at day 28 after the second dose.

This TCR was recovered from an adult who received the AZD1222 COVID-19 vaccine. The chain couples TRBV25-1 to TRBJ2-1; the central 12 bases match TRBD2. The sample was peripheral blood, taken 28 days after the second AZD1222 dose. DNA sequence: TGTGCCAGCAGGACTAGCGGGAGCTCCTACAATGAGCAGTTCTTC. This translates into CASRTSGSSYNEQFF.